The source of this T cell receptor (beta chain) is a study of high-grade serous ovarian cancer treatment subgroups. Turning to the study itself: On average, approximately 15,000 reads and 7,000 to 8,000 unique TCR beta rearrangements were obtained per sample. Overall study findings and caveats: Without spatial data, bulk sequencing limits insight into HGSC tumor diversity. Higher neoantigen levels went with greater TCR clonal relatedness. Only CDR3 was analyzed; CDR1 and CDR2 were not.

Tumor samples were obtained before definitive surgery or chemotherapy. V shed 6 bases and J shed 0 bases, with 12 bases lying between them. The germline gives CDR1 SNHLY, CDR2 FYNNEI. The CDR3 spans 15 residues. This clone was found a few times. Antigen: not known. Here immunoSEQ multiplex PCR was the method, and the copy in TCRdb shows in-frame clones only, minus some. This sample has about 6,800 clones; around 79% occur once, and the top ten carry around 4.7%. The sample consisted of tumor tissue. The TCR comes from a human donor with high-grade serous ovarian cancer. The rearrangement uses TRBV2 and TRBJ1-5, with no clear D. The CDR3, as DNA: TGTGCCAGCAGAACGACGCTGGGTAGCAATCAGCCCCAGCATTTT. It is translated as CASRTTLGSNQPQHF.